What follows are 21 T cell receptor beta chains derived from one specimen sequenced in a study of cytomegalovirus exposure and HLA in healthy donors. The study ran its PCR with 60 Vbeta and 13 Jbeta primers. Measured with immunoSEQ multiplex PCR; TCRdb has only the in-frame clones, and not every one. In the table there are about 83,000 clones, about four fifths of which are singletons. Sequencing used PBMCs. Receptor source: a woman in her thirties in good health and CMV-seronegative.

V gene TRBV5-1 combines with J gene TRBJ2-1; 11 nucleotides align to TRBD2. The CDR3 extends over 17 amino acids. The trim removed 1 base at V and 7 bases at J, leaving 10 bases unmatched. The germline gives CDR1 SGHRS, CDR2 YFSETQ. Here the CDR3 reads CASSLWATGTSGNEQFF. CDR3 sequence (DNA): TGCGCCAGCAGCTTGTGGGCTACCGGGACTAGCGGAAATGAGCAGTTCTTC.

The chain recombines TRBV6-6 with TRBJ2-5; D is undetermined. Germline V CDR1 and CDR2: MNHNY, SVGAGI (reference sequence). The CDR3 runs to 12 residues. Trimming left V 4 bases short and J 2 bases short, with 5 bases between. Here the CDR3 reads CASSFGQETQYF. The CDR3 bases are TGTGCCAGCAGTTTCGGTCAAGAGACCCAGTACTTC.

This chain connects TRBV7-8 to TRBJ2-1, with D perhaps matching TRBD2 (6 bases). Between the trimmed V and J ends, which lost 0 bases and 7 bases, there was a span of 16 bases. CDR3 size: 16 residues. Germline lookup yields CDR1 SGHVS and CDR2 FQNEAQ. The CDR3 sequence is CASSLAPWGSGNEQFF. CDR3 nucleotides: TGTGCCAGCAGCTTAGCGCCTTGGGGGAGCGGGAATGAGCAGTTCTTC.

In this sample, this clone turned up once. The sample contains more than one DNA sequence encoding this CDR3. The chain joins TRBV5-1 to TRBJ1-2; 7 bases align to TRBD1. CDR1 and CDR2 from the germline V gene are SGHRS and YFSETQ. The CDR3 loop spans 13 amino acids. The trim removed 5 bases at V and 2 bases at J, leaving 3 bases unmatched. CDR3 loop: CASRTGQNYGYTF. DNA for the CDR3: TGCGCCAGCAGGACGGGACAGAACTATGGCTACACCTTC.

CDR3 in amino acids: CASSGSVTGELFF. The CDR3 nucleotides read TGCGCCAGCAGTGGCTCGGTCACCGGGGAGCTGTTTTTT. The chain uses TRBV10-1 and TRBJ2-2; the D is unclear. Germline loops: CDR1 WNHNN, CDR2 SYGVQD (reference sequence). The CDR3 contains 13 residues. Trimming removed 4 bases from V and 4 bases from J, with 7 bases in between.

The chain recombines TRBV28 with TRBJ2-1; TRBD2 aligns across 8 bases. The CDR3 has 16 amino acids. CDR1 is MDHEN and CDR2 is SYDVKM in the germline V gene. The junction had 11 bases not matched to a gene; V was cut back by 3 bases and J by 7 bases. CDR3 nucleotides: TGTGCCAGCAGTTTCCTGACTAGCGCCCATGGGAATGAGCAGTTCTTC. Translating gives CASSFLTSAHGNEQFF.

The V and J genes are TRBV6-1 and TRBJ1-2; TRBD1 aligns across 10 bases. V lost 5 bases and J lost 4; bases outside the gene matches: 7. This CDR3 is built from 15 residues. From germline, CDR1 is MNHNS and CDR2 SASEGT. The CDR3 sequence is CASSLYGQGVYGYTF. In DNA form, the CDR3 reads TGTGCCAGCAGTCTCTACGGACAGGGGGTCTATGGCTACACCTTC.

V usage is TRBV18 and J usage is TRBJ2-1; 11 bases map to TRBD2. After removal of 6 bases from V and 5 bases from J, the junction contained 6 bases not matched to a gene. The V gene's germline CDR1 is KGHSH and CDR2 LQKENI. CDR3 length: 15 amino acids. The CDR3 DNA follows: TGTGCCAGCTCTCCGACTAGCGGGGCTAACAATGAGCAGTTCTTC. As protein: CASSPTSGANNEQFF.

The V call is TRBV7-6, the J call TRBJ1-1; no reliable D call. CDR1 is SGHVS and CDR2 is FNYEAQ in the germline V gene. This CDR3 is built from 14 residues. Trimming removed 4 bases at V and 1 base at J, with 10 bases between. CDR3 in amino acids: CASSSGRGNTEAFF. The CDR3 region has the DNA TGTGCCAGCAGCTCCGGACGGGGGAACACTGAAGCTTTCTTT.

This chain joins TRBV28 and TRBJ2-5; tentatively, D is TRBD2 (6 bases). The closer fit of TRBJ2-7 to the DNA end suggests the J call may be wrong. CDR1 is MDHEN, CDR2 SYDVKM, per germline. The CDR3 runs to 14 residues. The chain's CDR3 is CASSLAGGADEQYF. In DNA, the CDR3 is TGTGCCAGCAGTTTAGCCGGGGGTGCCGACGAGCAGTACTTC.

A single count supports this clone. V and J are TRBV6-5 and TRBJ1-2; 9 nucleotides line up with TRBD1. V was clipped by 0 bases and J by 10 bases; unmatched bases: 3. This CDR3 region has 13 residues. Germline CDR1 MNHEY, CDR2 SVGAGI. CDR3 sequence (DNA): TGTGCCAGCAGTTACTCGACAGGGGGGGCCTACACCTTC. Encoded protein: CASSYSTGGAYTF.

The rearrangement links TRBV6-1 to TRBJ2-7; 9 positions match TRBD1. The CDR3 consists of 16 residues. The V gene end was trimmed by 0 bases and the J gene end by 6 bases; junction bases not matched to a gene: 9. Germline CDR1 reads MNHNS; CDR2 reads SASEGT. The CDR3 here is CASSEAVGTGFSEQYF. The CDR3 DNA reads as TGTGCCAGCAGTGAAGCGGTCGGGACAGGGTTCTCCGAGCAGTACTTC.

J is TRBJ2-5 and V is TRBV7-9; D ambiguous. The CDR3 has 12 amino acids. Trimming shortened V by 3 bases and J by 4 bases, and 6 bases separated the two germline ends. Germline V CDR1 and CDR2: SEHNR, FQNEAQ (reference sequence). CDR3 protein: CASSFRGETQYF. The CDR3 nucleotides read TGTGCCAGCAGCTTTAGAGGAGAGACCCAGTACTTC.

The CDR3 region is CASTLVRTSDYNEQFF. The CDR3 DNA is TGTGCCAGCACCCTAGTTCGAACTAGCGACTACAATGAGCAGTTCTTC. The chain employs TRBV7-6 and TRBJ2-1; 7 nucleotides match TRBD2. CDR3 length: 16 residues. J was trimmed by 3 bases and V by 7 bases; bases with no gene match: 12. Looked up from germline, CDR1 is SGHVS and CDR2 is FNYEAQ.

In nucleotides, the CDR3 is TGTGCCAGCAGCACGGGACAGGGGGACACTGAAGCTTTCTTT. Amino acids: CASSTGQGDTEAFF. The chain is built from TRBV7-9 and TRBJ1-1, with TRBD1 identical over 11 bases. V was pared by 5 bases and J by 3 bases, with 2 bases of the junction left unmatched. Germline-derived CDR1 and CDR2 are SEHNR and FQNEAQ (reference sequence). This CDR3 has 14 amino acids.

This sequence joins TRBV6-5 and TRBJ2-7, with D hard to call. Germline values: CDR1 MNHEY, CDR2 SVGAGI. The CDR3 length is 14 residues. Trimming removed 6 bases from V and 6 bases from J, with 18 bases in between. CDR3 nucleotides: TGTGCCAGCAGGGAGAACGTATTACGCGGCGAGCAGTACTTC. Translating gives CASRENVLRGEQYF.

The chain employs TRBV19 and TRBJ1-2; D remains unclear. This CDR3 region has 12 residues. The germline V and J ends were trimmed by 3 bases and 3 bases, with 5 bases remaining between them. From germline, CDR1 is LNHDA and CDR2 SQIVND (reference sequence). This chain's CDR3 is CASSMRDYGYTF. CDR3 nucleotide sequence: TGTGCCAGTAGTATGAGGGACTATGGCTACACCTTC.

The rearrangement links TRBV30 to TRBJ2-1; 7 positions match TRBD2. The ends lost 2 bases at V and 9 bases at J; junction bases unmatched: 10. Germline CDR1 is GTSNPN and CDR2 is SVGIG (reference sequence). CDR3 length: 14 amino acids. The CDR3 DNA follows: TGTGCCTGGAGTCCCCCGGGGAGGGTTTCTGAGCAGTTCTTC. Translation: CAWSPPGRVSEQFF.

This chain uses TRBV5-1 with TRBJ2-5, with TRBD2 matching over 8 bases. The CDR3 is 15 amino acids. Germline CDR1 and CDR2: SGHRS and YFSETQ. V shed 0 bases and J 3 bases; nucleotides not matched to a gene: 4. The CDR3 sequence: CASSLEGTSEETQYF. The CDR3, as DNA: TGCGCCAGCAGCTTGGAAGGGACTAGTGAAGAGACCCAGTACTTC.

This clone showed up just a few times. V is TRBV6-1 and J is TRBJ1-1; D perhaps matches TRBD1 (6 bases). Per the germline V gene, CDR1 is MNHNS and CDR2 is SASEGT. Trimming left V 8 bases short and J 2 bases short, with 15 bases between. CDR3 length: 14 residues. As DNA, the CDR3 is TGTGCCAGCGGGTTCAGGGGCCCAAACACTGAAGCTTTCTTT. Translation gives CASGFRGPNTEAFF.

V gene TRBV7-3 combines with J gene TRBJ2-3, with a possible D match to TRBD1 (6 bases). V was clipped by 2 bases and J by 2 bases, with 20 bases between them. This CDR3 region has 18 residues. Germline CDR1 reads SGHTA; CDR2 reads FQGTGA. The CDR3 DNA is TGTGCCAGCAGCTTATTTGACCCACAGGGTTTGTTCACAGATACGCAGTATTTT. Amino acid sequence: CASSLFDPQGLFTDTQYF.